A single sample gave rise to the 18 T cell receptor beta chains below, sequenced in a study of identical twins. TCRdb reprocessed the 5' RACE reads with MiXCR, giving one entry per CDR3 protein. The repertoire holds under 500,000 distinct CDR3 sequences, with about 13% as singletons. These same records also appear under a second study, on yellow fever vaccine responses in identical twins.

Sequencing input: CD4+ T cells sorted from blood. The receptor source for this set is a woman aged 18-29 years in good health.

In this sample, this clonotype turned up a few times. The chain employs TRBV11-2 and TRBJ2-4; 12 nucleotides agree with TRBD1. V lost 1 base to trimming and J lost 8 bases; unmatched junction nucleotides: 6. The CDR3 contains 16 residues. Germline V lookup: CDR1 SGHAT, CDR2 FQNNGV. The CDR3: CASSLGGQGAGDIQYF. CDR3 bases: TGTGCCAGCAGCTTAGGGGGACAGGGGGCGGGAGACATTCAGTACTTC.

V is TRBV18 and J is TRBJ2-5; D is uncertain. Germline CDR1 is KGHSH and CDR2 is LQKENI. V was pared by 6 bases and J by 2 bases, with 7 bases between. There are 12 residues in the CDR3. The CDR3 coding sequence is TGTGCCAGCTCCGTACAACAAGAGACCCAGTACTTC. Translating gives CASSVQQETQYF.

Ten or more counts support this clonotype. The rearrangement joins TRBV5-1 to TRBJ2-7; D is unresolved. Germline values: CDR1 SGHRS, CDR2 YFSETQ. Between the trimmed V and J ends, which lost 7 bases and 3 bases, there was a span of 14 bases. The CDR3 length is 13 residues. The DNA of the CDR3 is TGCGCCAGCCACATTGGACCCCGCTACGAGCAGTACTTC. It translates to CASHIGPRYEQYF.

The rearrangement uses TRBV13 and TRBJ2-5; tentative D call: TRBD1 (8 bases). CDR1 and CDR2 (germline): PRHDT, FYEKMQ (reference sequence). V was clipped by 1 base and J by 2 bases, with 14 bases between them. The CDR3 sequence is 16 residues long. CDR3 sequence: CASSLADRGGQETQYF. CDR3 bases: TGTGCCAGCAGCTTAGCAGACAGGGGAGGGCAAGAGACCCAGTACTTC.

The CDR3 DNA reads TGTGCCAGCAGTTACCGACAGGGGCGTCGGTACGAGCAGTACTTC. This sequence encodes CASSYRQGRRYEQYF. This chain joins TRBV6-5 and TRBJ2-7; TRBD1 matches 8 bases. Trimming at V came to 2 bases and at J to 4 bases, leaving 7 bases not matched to a gene. In germline, CDR1 is MNHEY, CDR2 SVGAGI. This CDR3 comprises 15 residues.

The genes are TRBV7-8 and TRBJ2-3, with D possibly being TRBD1 or TRBD2 (5 bases each). V lost 5 bases and J lost 6, with 15 bases in between. The CDR3 totals 14 residues. Germline-derived CDR1 and CDR2 are SGHVS and FQNEAQ. The CDR3 loop is CASSPGRFFDTQYF. The DNA of the CDR3 is TGTGCCAGCAGCCCGGGACGATTTTTTGATACGCAGTATTTT. Looking up the rest from reference TRBV7-8 and TRBJ2-3 gives the full variable domain: GAGVSQSPRYKVAKRGQDVALRCDPISGHVSLFWYQQALGQGPEFLTYFQNEAQLDKSGLPSDRFFAERPEGSVSTLKIQRTQQEDSAVYLCASSPGRFFDTQYFGPGTRLTVL.

The rearrangement uses TRBV18 and TRBJ2-5, with D hard to call. V lost 6 bases and J 4 bases, leaving 12 bases between the germline ends. Germline V gene data show CDR1 as KGHSH and CDR2 as LQKENI. The CDR3 has 13 amino acids. This CDR3 reads CASSIPKGETQYF. The CDR3 bases are TGTGCCAGCTCGATCCCAAAAGGAGAGACCCAGTACTTC.

The sample holds a few counts of this clonotype. The chain uses TRBV5-1 and TRBJ2-2; D is undetermined. The CDR3 is made up of 14 amino acids. CDR1 is SGHRS, CDR2 YFSETQ, per germline. The V and J ends lost 3 bases and 6 bases respectively, with 12 bases between them. The CDR3 here is CASSSSPASGELFF. The CDR3, as DNA: TGCGCCAGCAGCTCCTCGCCTGCTTCCGGGGAGCTGTTTTTT.

The chain links TRBV12-3 or TRBV12-4 to TRBJ2-1; D is unclear. This CDR3 comprises 12 residues. V was clipped by 6 bases and J by 7 bases, with 10 bases between them. CDR3 residues: CASRNRLNEQFF. Here the CDR3 DNA reads TGTGCCAGCAGGAACAGACTTAATGAGCAGTTCTTC.

The chain recombines TRBV4-2 with TRBJ2-5, with TRBD1 matching 8 bases. Germline V CDR1 and CDR2: LGHNA, YNFKEQ. This CDR3 contains 16 residues. The V gene end was trimmed by 3 bases and the J gene end by 5 bases; junction bases not matched to a gene: 11. The CDR3 loop reads CASSHQTGVVRETQYF. CDR3 sequence (DNA): TGTGCCAGCAGCCACCAGACAGGGGTAGTACGGGAGACCCAGTACTTC.

J is TRBJ2-7 and V is TRBV4-1; D is uncertain. The V gene's germline CDR1 is MGHRA and CDR2 YSYEKL. The CDR3 extends over 16 amino acids. With 6 bases removed from V and 4 bases from J, the gap between germline ends came to 22 bases. The CDR3 region has the DNA TGCGCCAGCAGTCCCCAGGCTGACCTTAAATATTACGAGCAGTACTTC. Amino acid sequence: CASSPQADLKYYEQYF.

This clonotype has a count of ten or more. The chain couples TRBV12-3 or TRBV12-4 to TRBJ2-2, with D possibly matching TRBD1 (6 bases). V lost 6 bases to trimming and J lost 5 bases, with 16 bases between them. This CDR3 is built from 15 residues. The CDR3 sequence is CASRRDRTGTGELFF. In nucleotides, the CDR3 is TGTGCCAGCAGGAGAGATCGAACAGGGACCGGGGAGCTGTTTTTT.

The chain joins TRBV2 to TRBJ2-7, with TRBD2 as a possible D gene (5 bases). The CDR3 has 13 residues. V was cut by 4 bases and J by 7 bases, with 14 bases left in between. CDR1 and CDR2 from the germline V gene are SNHLY and FYNNEI. The CDR3 nucleotides are TGTGCCAGCAGTGTGGTTACGTCGGGGGAGCAGTACTTC. Translated: CASSVVTSGEQYF.

This chain connects TRBV6-5 to TRBJ2-1, with 11 bases that match TRBD2. J gave up 6 bases and V 2 bases, and 0 bases lay outside the gene matches. CDR1 MNHEY and CDR2 SVGAGI come from the germline V gene. The CDR3 covers 14 residues. The CDR3 is CASSYGTSGNEQFF. DNA of the CDR3: TGTGCCAGCAGTTACGGGACTAGCGGCAATGAGCAGTTCTTC.

This clonotype was detected ten times or more. The chain combines TRBV29-1 with TRBJ2-5; D ambiguous. The CDR3 covers 10 residues. Between the trimmed V and J ends, which lost 3 bases and 1 base, there was a span of 0 bases. Germline V gives CDR1 SQVTM, CDR2 ANQGSEA. CDR3 residues: CSVDQETQYF. For the CDR3, the DNA is TGCAGCGTTGACCAAGAGACCCAGTACTTC.

This clonotype appeared once. V gene TRBV19 combines with J gene TRBJ2-1; TRBD2 matches 7 bases. V gave up 5 bases and J gave up 8 bases; unmatched junction bases: 9. The germline gives CDR1 LNHDA, CDR2 SQIVND (reference sequence). The CDR3 is 14 amino acids. CDR3 nucleotides: TGTGCCAGTAGTCAAGCGGGATTTTTCGATGAGCAGTTCTTC. Amino acids: CASSQAGFFDEQFF.

The CDR3 reads CASSLCEQYF. For the CDR3, the DNA is TGCGCCAGCAGCTTATGCGAGCAGTACTTC. This rearrangement joins TRBV5-1 to TRBJ2-7, with no clear D. Germline assignment: CDR1 SGHRS and CDR2 YFSETQ. This CDR3 region has 10 residues. V lost 2 bases and J 6 bases, leaving 3 bases between the germline ends.

This rearrangement joins TRBV7-9 to TRBJ2-5, with 8 positions matching TRBD1. The CDR3 length is 16 residues. The trim removed 5 bases at V and 2 bases at J, leaving 10 bases unmatched. CDR1 and CDR2 (germline): SEHNR, FQNEAQ (reference sequence). CDR3 sequence: CASSRRDRSPQETQYF. In nucleotides, the CDR3 is TGTGCCAGCAGCCGACGGGACAGGAGCCCTCAAGAGACCCAGTACTTC.